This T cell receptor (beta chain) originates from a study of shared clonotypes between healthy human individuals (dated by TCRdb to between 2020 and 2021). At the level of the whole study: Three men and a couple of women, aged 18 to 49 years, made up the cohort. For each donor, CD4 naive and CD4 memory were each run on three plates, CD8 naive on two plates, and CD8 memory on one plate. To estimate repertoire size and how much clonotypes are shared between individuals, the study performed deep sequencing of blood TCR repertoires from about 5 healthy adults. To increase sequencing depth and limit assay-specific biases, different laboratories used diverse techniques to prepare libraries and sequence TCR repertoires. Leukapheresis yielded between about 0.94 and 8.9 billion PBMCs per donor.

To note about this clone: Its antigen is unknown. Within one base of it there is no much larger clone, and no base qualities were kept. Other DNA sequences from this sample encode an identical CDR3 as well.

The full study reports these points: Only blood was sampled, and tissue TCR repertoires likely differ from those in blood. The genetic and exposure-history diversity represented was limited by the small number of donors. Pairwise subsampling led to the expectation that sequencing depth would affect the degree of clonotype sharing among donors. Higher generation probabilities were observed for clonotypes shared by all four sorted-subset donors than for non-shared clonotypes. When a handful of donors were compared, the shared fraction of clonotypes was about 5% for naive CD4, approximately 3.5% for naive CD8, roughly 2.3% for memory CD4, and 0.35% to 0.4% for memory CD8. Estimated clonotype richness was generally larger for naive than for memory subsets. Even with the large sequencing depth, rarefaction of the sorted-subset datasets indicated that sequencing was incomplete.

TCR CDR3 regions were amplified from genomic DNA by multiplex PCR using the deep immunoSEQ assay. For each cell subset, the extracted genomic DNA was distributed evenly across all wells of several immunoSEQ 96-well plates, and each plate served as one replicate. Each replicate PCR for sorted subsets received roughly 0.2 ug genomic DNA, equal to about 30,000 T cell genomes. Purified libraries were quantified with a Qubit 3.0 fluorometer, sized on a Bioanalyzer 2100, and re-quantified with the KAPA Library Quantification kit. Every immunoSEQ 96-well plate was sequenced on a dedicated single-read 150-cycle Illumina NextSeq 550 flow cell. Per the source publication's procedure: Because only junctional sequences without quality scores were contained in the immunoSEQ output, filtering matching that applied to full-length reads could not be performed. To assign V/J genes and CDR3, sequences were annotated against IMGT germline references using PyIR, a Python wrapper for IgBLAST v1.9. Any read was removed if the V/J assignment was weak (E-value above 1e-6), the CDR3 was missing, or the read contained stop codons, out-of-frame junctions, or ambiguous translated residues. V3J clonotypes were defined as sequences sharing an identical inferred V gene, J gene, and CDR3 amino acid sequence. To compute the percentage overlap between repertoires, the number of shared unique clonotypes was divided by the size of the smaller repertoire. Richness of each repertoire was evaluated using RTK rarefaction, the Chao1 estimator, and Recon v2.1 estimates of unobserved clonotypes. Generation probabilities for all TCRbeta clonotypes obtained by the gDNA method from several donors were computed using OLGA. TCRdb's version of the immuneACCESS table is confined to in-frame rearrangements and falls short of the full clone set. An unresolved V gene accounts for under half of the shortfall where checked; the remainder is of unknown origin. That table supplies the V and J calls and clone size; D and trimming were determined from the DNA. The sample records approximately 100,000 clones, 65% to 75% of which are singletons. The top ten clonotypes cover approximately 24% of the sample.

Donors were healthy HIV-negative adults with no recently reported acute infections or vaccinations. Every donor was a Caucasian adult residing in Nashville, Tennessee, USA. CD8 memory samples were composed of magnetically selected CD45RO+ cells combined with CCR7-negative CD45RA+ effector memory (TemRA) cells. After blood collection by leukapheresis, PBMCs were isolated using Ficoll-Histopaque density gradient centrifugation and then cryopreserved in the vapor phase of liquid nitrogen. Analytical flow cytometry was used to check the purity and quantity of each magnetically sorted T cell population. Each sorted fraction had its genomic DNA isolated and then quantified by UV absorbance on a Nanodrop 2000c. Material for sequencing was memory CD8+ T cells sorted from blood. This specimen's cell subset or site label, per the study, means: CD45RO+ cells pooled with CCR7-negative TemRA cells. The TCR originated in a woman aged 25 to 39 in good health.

The nucleotide sequence reads TGCAGCGTTGGAAGCGGAGAGGGGGGAGAGCAGTTCTTC. It specifies CSVGSGEGGEQFF. This sequence uses TRBV29-1 and TRBJ2-1; the D region may be TRBD1 or TRBD2, each matching 6 bases equally. The germline V gene gives CDR1 as SQVTM and CDR2 as ANQGSEA. A distance of 17 bases separates the germline ends of V and J, which lose 4 bases and 10 bases respectively. CDR3 length: 13 amino acids, cysteine to phenylalanine. Kept here is only the CDR3 DNA, which spans 39 bases and is read in frame from base 1.